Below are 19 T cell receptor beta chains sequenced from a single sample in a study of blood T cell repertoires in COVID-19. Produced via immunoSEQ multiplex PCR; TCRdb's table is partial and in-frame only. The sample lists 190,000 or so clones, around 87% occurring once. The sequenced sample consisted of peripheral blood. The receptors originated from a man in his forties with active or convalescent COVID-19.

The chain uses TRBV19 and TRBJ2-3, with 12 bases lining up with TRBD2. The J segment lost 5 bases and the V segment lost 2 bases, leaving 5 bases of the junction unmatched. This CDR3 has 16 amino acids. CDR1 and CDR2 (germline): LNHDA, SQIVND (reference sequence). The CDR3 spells CASSIRLAGGLDTQYF. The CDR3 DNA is TGTGCCAGTAGTATACGGCTAGCGGGGGGGCTAGATACGCAGTATTTT.

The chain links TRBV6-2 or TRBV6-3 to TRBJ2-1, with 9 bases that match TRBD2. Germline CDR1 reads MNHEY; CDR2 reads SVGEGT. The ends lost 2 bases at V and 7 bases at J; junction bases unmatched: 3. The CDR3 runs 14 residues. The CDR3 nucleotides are TGTGCCAGCAGTTACCGGCTAGCGGGGAATGAGCAGTTCTTC. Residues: CASSYRLAGNEQFF.

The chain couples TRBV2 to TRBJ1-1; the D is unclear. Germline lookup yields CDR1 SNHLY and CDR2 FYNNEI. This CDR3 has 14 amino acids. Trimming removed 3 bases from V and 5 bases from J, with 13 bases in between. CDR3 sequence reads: CASSDRGIGTEAFF. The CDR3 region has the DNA TGTGCCAGCAGTGACCGAGGGATTGGGACTGAAGCTTTCTTT.

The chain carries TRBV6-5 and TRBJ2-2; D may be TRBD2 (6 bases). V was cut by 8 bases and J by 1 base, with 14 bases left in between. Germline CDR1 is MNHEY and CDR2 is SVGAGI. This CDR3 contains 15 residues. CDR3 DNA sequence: TGTGCCAGCGGCCCGGGACTTTTGAACACCGGGGAGCTGTTTTTT. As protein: CASGPGLLNTGELFF.

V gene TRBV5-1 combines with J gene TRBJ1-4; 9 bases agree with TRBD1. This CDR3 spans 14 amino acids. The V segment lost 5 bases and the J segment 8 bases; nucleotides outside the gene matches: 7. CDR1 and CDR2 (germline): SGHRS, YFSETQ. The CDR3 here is CASSPGTGREKLFF. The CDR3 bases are TGCGCCAGCAGTCCCGGGACAGGGCGAGAAAAACTGTTTTTT.

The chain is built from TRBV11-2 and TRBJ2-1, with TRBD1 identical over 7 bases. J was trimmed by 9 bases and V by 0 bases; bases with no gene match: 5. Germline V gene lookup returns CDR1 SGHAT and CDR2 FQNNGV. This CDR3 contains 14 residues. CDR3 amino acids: CASSLDRGLGEQFF. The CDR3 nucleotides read TGTGCCAGCAGCTTAGACAGGGGGTTGGGTGAGCAGTTCTTC.

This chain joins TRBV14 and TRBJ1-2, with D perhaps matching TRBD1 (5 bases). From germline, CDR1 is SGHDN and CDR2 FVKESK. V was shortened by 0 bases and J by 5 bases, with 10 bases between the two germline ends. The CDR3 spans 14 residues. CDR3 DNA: TGTGCCAGCAGCCAAGATCCCAGGACATATGGCTACACCTTC. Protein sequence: CASSQDPRTYGYTF.

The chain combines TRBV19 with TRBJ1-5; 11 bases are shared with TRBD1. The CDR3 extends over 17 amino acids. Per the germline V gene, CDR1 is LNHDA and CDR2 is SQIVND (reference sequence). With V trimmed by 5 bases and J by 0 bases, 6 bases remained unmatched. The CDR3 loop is CASSFGTGGYSNQPQHF. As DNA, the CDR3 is TGTGCCAGTAGTTTCGGGACAGGGGGTTATAGCAATCAGCCCCAGCATTTT.

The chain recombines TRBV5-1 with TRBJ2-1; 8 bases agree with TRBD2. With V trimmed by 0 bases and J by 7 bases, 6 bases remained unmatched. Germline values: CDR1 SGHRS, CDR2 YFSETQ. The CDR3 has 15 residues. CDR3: CASSLDGGDMNEQFF. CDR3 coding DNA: TGCGCCAGCAGCTTGGACGGGGGGGATATGAATGAGCAGTTCTTC.

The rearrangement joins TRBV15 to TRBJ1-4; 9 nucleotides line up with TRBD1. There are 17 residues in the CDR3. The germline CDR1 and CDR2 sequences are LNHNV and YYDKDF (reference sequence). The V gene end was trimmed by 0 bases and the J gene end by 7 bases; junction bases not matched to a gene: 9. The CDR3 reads CATSRDGTGKGSEKLFF. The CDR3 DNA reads TGTGCCACCAGCAGAGATGGGACAGGGAAAGGCAGTGAAAAACTGTTTTTT.

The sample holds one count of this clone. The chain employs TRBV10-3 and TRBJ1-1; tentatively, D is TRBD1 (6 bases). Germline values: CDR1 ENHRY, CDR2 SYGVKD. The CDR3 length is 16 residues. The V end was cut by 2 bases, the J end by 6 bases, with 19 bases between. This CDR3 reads CAISEDRSHLTAEAFF. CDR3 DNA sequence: TGTGCCATCAGTGAGGACAGGTCCCACTTAACGGCTGAAGCTTTCTTT.

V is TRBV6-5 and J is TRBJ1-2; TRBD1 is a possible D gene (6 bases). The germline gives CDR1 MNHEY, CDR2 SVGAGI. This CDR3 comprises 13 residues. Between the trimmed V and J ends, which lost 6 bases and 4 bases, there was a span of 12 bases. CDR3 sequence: CASSGQTLYGYTF. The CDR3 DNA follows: TGTGCCAGCAGCGGACAGACACTCTATGGCTACACCTTC.

CDR3 sequence reads: CASSSGLTYNEQFF. DNA for the CDR3: TGTGCCAGCAGTTCGGGACTGACCTACAATGAGCAGTTCTTC. The chain couples TRBV6-5 to TRBJ2-1; the D gene is possibly TRBD2 (6 bases). Per germline, CDR1 MNHEY and CDR2 SVGAGI. The CDR3 consists of 14 residues. V gave up 4 bases and J gave up 2 bases, with 9 bases separating them.

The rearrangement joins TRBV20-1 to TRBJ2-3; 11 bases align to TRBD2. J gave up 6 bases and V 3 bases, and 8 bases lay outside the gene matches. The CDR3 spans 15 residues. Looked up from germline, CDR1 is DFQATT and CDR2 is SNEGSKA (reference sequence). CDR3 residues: CSASALAGGRDTQYF. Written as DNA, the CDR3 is TGCAGTGCTAGTGCTCTAGCGGGGGGTAGGGATACGCAGTATTTT.

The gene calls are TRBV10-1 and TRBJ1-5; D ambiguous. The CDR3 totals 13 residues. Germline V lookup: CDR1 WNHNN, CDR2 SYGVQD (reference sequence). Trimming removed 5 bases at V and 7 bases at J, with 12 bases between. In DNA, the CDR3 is TGCGCCAGCAGTCGGGGATGGGGACAGCCCCAGCATTTT. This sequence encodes CASSRGWGQPQHF.

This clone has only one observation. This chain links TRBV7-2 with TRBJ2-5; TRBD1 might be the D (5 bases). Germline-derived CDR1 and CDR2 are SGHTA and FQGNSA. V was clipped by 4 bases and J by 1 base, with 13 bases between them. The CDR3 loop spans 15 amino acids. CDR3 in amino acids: CASSSQGYFQETQYF. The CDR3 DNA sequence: TGTGCCAGCAGCTCTCAGGGTTATTTCCAAGAGACCCAGTACTTC.

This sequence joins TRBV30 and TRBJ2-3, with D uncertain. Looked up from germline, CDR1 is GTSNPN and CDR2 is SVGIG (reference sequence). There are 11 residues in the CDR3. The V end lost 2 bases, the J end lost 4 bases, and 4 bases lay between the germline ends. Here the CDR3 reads CAWSRSDTQYF. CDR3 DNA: TGTGCCTGGAGTCGGTCAGATACGCAGTATTTT. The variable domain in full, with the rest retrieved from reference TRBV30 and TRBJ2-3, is SQTIHQWPATLVQPVGSPLSLECTVEGTSNPNLYWYRQAAGRGLQLLFYSVGIGQISSEVPQNLSASRPQDRQFILSSKKLLLSDSGFYLCAWSRSDTQYFGPGTRLTVL.

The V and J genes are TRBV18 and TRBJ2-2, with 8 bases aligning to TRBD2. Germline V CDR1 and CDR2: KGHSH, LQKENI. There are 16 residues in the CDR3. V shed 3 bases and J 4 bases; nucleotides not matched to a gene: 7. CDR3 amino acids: CASSPFREGRTGELFF. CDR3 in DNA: TGTGCCAGCTCACCTTTCCGGGAGGGCCGCACCGGGGAGCTGTTTTTT.

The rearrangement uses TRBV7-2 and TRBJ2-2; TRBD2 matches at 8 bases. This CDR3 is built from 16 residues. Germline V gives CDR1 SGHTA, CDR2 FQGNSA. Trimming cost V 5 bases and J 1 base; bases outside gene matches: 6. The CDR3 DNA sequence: TGTGCCAGCAGCCCCCACGGGGGGGGGAACACCGGGGAGCTGTTTTTT. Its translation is CASSPHGGGNTGELFF.